This TCR beta chain was documented in a study of blood T cell repertoires in COVID-19. At the level of the study: From the United States, Italy and Spain came samples of acute and convalescent COVID-19.

This clone was counted once. The J segment lost 3 bases and the V segment lost 6 bases, leaving 10 bases of the junction unmatched. Germline V gene lookup returns CDR1 SGHRS and CDR2 YFSETQ. The CDR3 is 17 amino acids. Original analysis: Estimated nucleated cell counts came from reference gene primer amplification. Generated by immunoSEQ multiplex PCR, the TCRdb table keeps only in-frame clones and is missing some. That table gives V, J and clone size, and the DNA gave D and trimming. The sample shows a few hundred thousand clones, 80% to 90% of them seen only once. The receptor was derived from a woman between 50 and 59 years old who had been exposed to COVID-19. The chain is built from TRBV5-1 and TRBJ2-2; TRBD2 agrees at 11 bases. Sequenced material: PBMCs or T cells enriched from blood (not recorded which). Here the CDR3 reads CASNSGGAFQHTGELFF. The CDR3 DNA reads as TGCGCCAGCAATAGCGGGGGGGCTTTTCAGCACACCGGGGAGCTGTTTTTT. Looking up the rest from reference TRBV5-1 and TRBJ2-2 gives the full variable domain: KAGVTQTPRYLIKTRGQQVTLSCSPISGHRSVSWYQQTPGQGLQFLFEYFSETQRNKGNFPGRFSGRQFSNSRSEMNVSTLELGDSALYLCASNSGGAFQHTGELFFGEGSRLTVL.